These 32 T cell receptor beta chains were sequenced from one sample in a study of human T cells and chemical hapten exposure. TCRdb processed the RACE reads anew with MiXCR; each CDR3 protein has one entry. Among roughly 40,000 distinct CDR3 sequences listed, more than 8.5% were seen once. Described time point: patch test 2, 6 weeks after DPC sensitization. The treatment is: therapeutic diphenylcyclopropenone sensitization with weekly scalp DPC. Sequencing used whole blood, obtained in connection with sensitization to the hapten diphenylcyclopropenone (DPC). These receptors all stem from a woman between 40 and 55 years old with alopecia areata. Some clones in this sample may be carry-over from other donors' samples.

This clonotype was counted ten times or more. The V call is TRBV3-1, the J call TRBJ2-5, with TRBD2 as a possible D gene (5 bases). Germline V lookup: CDR1 LGHDT, CDR2 YNNKEL (reference sequence). The CDR3 has 17 residues. V was shortened by 0 bases and J by 0 bases, with 14 bases between the two germline ends. As DNA, the CDR3 is TGTGCCAGCAGCCAAGATCTGAGGGTACAGTACCAAGAGACCCAGTACTTC. This translates into CASSQDLRVQYQETQYF.

This clonotype was picked up a small number of times. The CDR3 DNA follows: TGTGCCATCAGCACCGGGACAGGGAAAGGCTACACCTTC. Protein: CAISTGTGKGYTF. The chain carries TRBV10-3 and TRBJ1-2; the match to TRBD1 covers 9 bases. The CDR3 totals 13 residues. V lost 6 bases and J lost 8; bases outside the gene matches: 7. Germline CDR1 and CDR2: ENHRY and SYGVKD.

This clonotype has at least ten counts. The chain recombines TRBV11-3 with TRBJ2-1, with TRBD2 as a possible D gene (6 bases). Trimming pared 0 bases from V and 1 base from J, leaving 16 bases between. CDR3 length: 18 residues. Per germline, CDR1 SGHNT and CDR2 YENEEA. CDR3 loop: CASSLEGEAGNSYNEQFF. DNA of the CDR3: TGTGCCAGCAGCTTAGAAGGGGAGGCGGGGAATTCCTACAATGAGCAGTTCTTC.

A note on this clonotype: A much larger clone differs by one base, so this may be a read error. J is TRBJ1-1 and V is TRBV5-5; no definite D call. The CDR3 covers 12 residues. V shed 4 bases and J shed 2 bases, with 6 bases lying between them. The V gene's germline CDR1 is SGHKS and CDR2 YYEKEE (reference sequence). In DNA, the CDR3 is TGTGCCAGCAGCAGGGATAACACTGAAGCTTTCTTT. It encodes CASSRDNTEAFF.

This clonotype was detected many times. The V and J genes are TRBV12-3 or TRBV12-4 and TRBJ1-4, with D possibly being TRBD1 (5 bases). This CDR3 has 15 amino acids. V was trimmed by 5 bases and J by 8 bases, leaving 18 bases between them. In nucleotides, the CDR3 is TGTGCCAGCAGTGGTGGTTTCGAAGGGGCCGAAAAACTGTTTTTT. Amino acid sequence: CASSGGFEGAEKLFF.

This clonotype was seen many times. The chain carries TRBV29-1 and TRBJ2-5; TRBD1 matches at 7 bases. The V and J ends lost 6 bases and 3 bases, in that order; junction bases with no gene match: 10. This CDR3 has 14 amino acids. Germline V lookup: CDR1 SQVTM, CDR2 ANQGSEA. CDR3 nucleotides: TGCAGCGTCGTTGGGACAGTCAGGAAAGAGACCCAGTACTTC. It codes for CSVVGTVRKETQYF.

This clonotype was seen many times. The rearrangement joins TRBV7-6 to TRBJ1-6; D not resolved. V gave up 5 bases and J gave up 6 bases, with 5 bases separating them. The CDR3 runs 12 residues. Germline CDR1 is SGHVS and CDR2 is FNYEAQ. The CDR3 nucleotides are TGTGCCAGCAGCAATTCTAATTCACCCCTCCACTTT. It specifies CASSNSNSPLHF.

This CDR3 is CASSRITQGAYYGYTF. The CDR3 region has the DNA TGTGCCAGCAGTCGGATTACCCAGGGGGCATACTATGGCTACACCTTC. This chain uses TRBV28 with TRBJ1-2; 8 nucleotides align to TRBD1. Germline-derived CDR1 and CDR2 are MDHEN and SYDVKM. The CDR3 contains 16 residues. J gave up 3 bases and V 5 bases, and 11 bases lay outside the gene matches.

The chain carries TRBV12-3 or TRBV12-4 and TRBJ2-7; a weak D match, TRBD2 (6 bases). The CDR3 extends over 11 amino acids. V was trimmed by 8 bases and J by 5 bases, leaving 10 bases between them. The CDR3 loop is CASGTVDEQYF. For the CDR3, the DNA is TGTGCCAGCGGGACTGTTGACGAGCAGTACTTC.

This clonotype was detected ten times or more. The chain uses TRBV18 and TRBJ2-5; 7 positions match TRBD2. The V segment lost 3 bases and the J segment 3 bases; nucleotides outside the gene matches: 10. The CDR3 has 16 amino acids. Germline V gene data show CDR1 as KGHSH and CDR2 as LQKENI. The CDR3 DNA reads as TGTGCCAGCTCACCGACCTTCGGGGGGATGGAAGAGACCCAGTACTTC. Protein product: CASSPTFGGMEETQYF.

J is TRBJ1-1 and V is TRBV11-2; D is unresolved. The germline V gene has CDR1 SGHAT and CDR2 FQNNGV. There are 14 residues in the CDR3. Trimming cost V 0 bases and J 8 bases, with 13 bases left between them. DNA of the CDR3: TGTGCCAGCAGCTTAGATCAAGTGTCCGGGGAAGCTTTCTTT. It translates to CASSLDQVSGEAFF.

This clonotype was seen at least ten times. This chain connects TRBV4-3 to TRBJ1-6, with D maybe TRBD1 (6 bases). This CDR3 is 14 amino acids long. V was cut by 3 bases and J by 15 bases, with 18 bases left in between. Germline-derived CDR1 and CDR2 are LGHNA and YSLEER. The CDR3 loop reads CASSQSGQPPLLHF. As DNA, the CDR3 is TGCGCCAGCAGCCAGTCAGGACAGCCCCCACTCCTCCACTTT.

This clonotype was found many times. The chain has TRBV20-1 and TRBJ2-5; D call uncertain. The V gene's germline CDR1 is DFQATT and CDR2 SNEGSKA (reference sequence). The CDR3 has 12 amino acids. With 4 bases removed from V and 1 base from J, the gap between germline ends came to 7 bases. CDR3 loop: CSAIEAQETQYF. The DNA for the CDR3 is TGCAGTGCTATAGAAGCCCAAGAGACCCAGTACTTC.

This clonotype has ten or more counts. The chain joins TRBV5-1 to TRBJ2-7, with D tentatively TRBD1 (5 bases). Germline V CDR1 and CDR2: SGHRS, YFSETQ. The V gene lost 3 bases and the J gene lost 3 bases, with 16 bases spanning the gap. The length of the CDR3 is 15 residues. The CDR3 loop reads CASSSTSGSYYEQYF. The CDR3 DNA follows: TGCGCCAGCAGCTCAACCTCAGGGTCATACTACGAGCAGTACTTC.

This clonotype was detected only a few times. V and J are TRBV18 and TRBJ1-1; tentative D call: TRBD1 (5 bases). From germline, CDR1 is KGHSH and CDR2 LQKENI. Trimming took 2 bases from V and 0 from J, leaving 10 bases between them. This CDR3 region has 15 residues. The CDR3 DNA reads TGTGCCAGCTCACCATCCAGGGAAATGAACACTGAAGCTTTCTTT. It translates to CASSPSREMNTEAFF.

This clonotype came up many times. The V gene is TRBV7-6, the J gene TRBJ1-6, with 8 bases identical to TRBD1. Germline lookup yields CDR1 SGHVS and CDR2 FNYEAQ. The CDR3 runs 13 residues. V lost 3 bases to trimming and J lost 13 bases; unmatched junction nucleotides: 5. The CDR3: CASSLGQAHPLHF. The CDR3 DNA sequence: TGTGCCAGCAGCTTGGGACAGGCCCATCCCCTCCACTTT.

The chain combines TRBV7-3 with TRBJ1-2; D is perhaps TRBD1 (5 bases). The V gene lost 4 bases and the J gene lost 4 bases, with 10 bases spanning the gap. CDR1 is SGHTA, CDR2 FQGTGA, per germline. CDR3 length equals 13 residues. The CDR3 is CASSSGGLYGYTF. The CDR3 DNA is TGTGCCAGCAGCTCTGGGGGACTCTATGGCTACACCTTC.

This chain uses TRBV18 with TRBJ1-1; D uncertain. The germline gives CDR1 KGHSH, CDR2 LQKENI. V lost 3 bases and J lost 6, with 11 bases in between. The CDR3 sequence is 13 residues long. In DNA form, the CDR3 reads TGTGCCAGCTCACCCGGGTCCTTGTCTGAAGCTTTCTTT. This translates into CASSPGSLSEAFF.

This clonotype was counted ten times or more. The chain combines TRBV24-1 with TRBJ1-2, with D possibly matching TRBD1 (6 bases). CDR1 is KGHDR, CDR2 SFDVKD, per germline. The CDR3 length is 12 residues. V was clipped by 6 bases and J by 6 bases, with 10 bases between them. The CDR3 bases are TGTGCCACCAGTAACCCAGGGGATGGCTACACCTTC. Its translation: CATSNPGDGYTF.

This clonotype has a count of ten or more. The J gene is TRBJ2-7, the V gene TRBV5-1; 7 nucleotides align to TRBD1. There are 15 residues in the CDR3. From germline, CDR1 is SGHRS and CDR2 YFSETQ. The V segment lost 0 bases and the J segment 2 bases; nucleotides outside the gene matches: 5. Here the CDR3 DNA reads TGCGCCAGCAGCTTGGAGACGGGACAGCCCTACGAGCAGTACTTC. Translating it yields CASSLETGQPYEQYF.

As to this clonotype: One base away lies a much larger clone, so this may be a sequencing read error. The V and J genes are TRBV7-6 and TRBJ2-7; D perhaps matches TRBD1 (6 bases). The CDR3 contains 12 residues. Germline CDR1 reads SGHVS; CDR2 reads FNYEAQ. The CDR3 DNA sequence: TGTGTCAGCAGCCCCAGGGGCCACGAGCAGTACTTC. It is translated as CVSSPRGHEQYF.

This CDR3 is CSATLGYSPLHF. The CDR3 nucleotides are TGCAGTGCCACCTTGGGTTATTCACCCCTCCACTTT. The chain links TRBV20-1 to TRBJ1-6, with D unresolved. The V end lost 6 bases, the J end lost 8 bases, and 11 bases lay between the germline ends. Germline V gene data show CDR1 as DFQATT and CDR2 as SNEGSKA (reference sequence). The CDR3 length is 12 residues.

This clonotype occurred many times. J is TRBJ1-6 and V is TRBV2; the match to TRBD1 covers 9 bases. In germline, CDR1 is SNHLY, CDR2 FYNNEI. This CDR3 comprises 14 residues. V gave up 7 bases and J gave up 8 bases; unmatched junction bases: 6. CDR3 sequence: CASKRDRDDSPLHF. CDR3 nucleotide sequence: TGTGCCAGCAAGCGGGACAGGGACGATTCACCCCTCCACTTT.

Many counts were recorded for this clonotype. The rearrangement joins TRBV5-6 to TRBJ2-1; 15 bases are shared with TRBD2. V shed 4 bases, J shed 5 bases, and the junction held 7 bases outside the gene matches. The CDR3 totals 17 residues. Germline V gene sequence: CDR1 SGHDT, CDR2 YYEEEE. CDR3 nucleotide sequence: TGTGCCAGCAGCCCCTGGACTAGCGGGGGGGCCCACAATGAGCAGTTCTTC. It yields the protein CASSPWTSGGAHNEQFF.

The V gene is TRBV5-1, the J gene TRBJ2-3; D remains unclear. Germline-derived CDR1 and CDR2 are SGHRS and YFSETQ. The CDR3 covers 12 residues. With 0 bases removed from V and 3 bases from J, the gap between germline ends came to 2 bases. The CDR3 protein is CASSLVTDTQYF. In DNA, the CDR3 is TGCGCCAGCAGCTTGGTTACAGATACGCAGTATTTT.

This clonotype was counted many times. The V call is TRBV20-1, the J call TRBJ1-2; D not certain. The CDR3 spans 12 residues. V was clipped by 1 base and J by 2 bases, with 5 bases between them. Germline V gene lookup returns CDR1 DFQATT and CDR2 SNEGSKA (reference sequence). The CDR3 DNA is TGCAGTGCTAGAGCGGGGAACTATGGCTACACCTTC. Translation gives CSARAGNYGYTF.

This chain connects TRBV20-1 to TRBJ2-7, with 8 bases matching TRBD1. This CDR3 region has 14 residues. J gave up 7 bases and V 0 bases, and 8 bases lay outside the gene matches. CDR1 is DFQATT, CDR2 SNEGSKA, per germline (reference sequence). As DNA, the CDR3 is TGCAGTGCTAGAGATGGCCAGGGGGCGTGGGAGCAGTACTTC. The encoded protein is CSARDGQGAWEQYF.

The chain has TRBV29-1 and TRBJ2-6; D remains unclear. The CDR3 totals 18 residues. Trimming took 0 bases from V and 0 from J, leaving 15 bases between them. Germline CDR1 SQVTM, CDR2 ANQGSEA. CDR3 residues: CSVEDAQDPRSGANVLTF. For the CDR3, the DNA is TGCAGCGTTGAAGATGCCCAGGACCCCCGCTCTGGGGCCAACGTCCTGACTTTC.

This clonotype was recorded many times. The chain couples TRBV18 to TRBJ1-1; D call uncertain. The V gene lost 2 bases and the J gene lost 0 bases, with 7 bases spanning the gap. The CDR3 has 14 residues. CDR1 is KGHSH and CDR2 is LQKENI in the germline V gene. CDR3 sequence reads: CASSPDLMNTEAFF. In nucleotides, the CDR3 is TGTGCCAGCTCACCAGATCTCATGAACACTGAAGCTTTCTTT.

In this sample, this clonotype turned up a few times. The rearrangement uses TRBV7-8 and TRBJ2-7, with 11 bases matching TRBD1. The J segment lost 7 bases and the V segment lost 6 bases, leaving 8 bases of the junction unmatched. The germline CDR1 and CDR2 sequences are SGHVS and FQNEAQ. The CDR3 contains 14 residues. In nucleotides, the CDR3 is TGTGCCAGCAGAAGAGGGACAGGGGGATCTGAGCAGTACTTC. It encodes CASRRGTGGSEQYF.

This clonotype was found a few times. The rearrangement uses TRBV7-9 and TRBJ2-1; D not certain. Germline V gene lookup returns CDR1 SEHNR and CDR2 FQNEAQ (reference sequence). The CDR3 extends over 12 amino acids. V lost 1 base to trimming and J lost 7 bases, with 5 bases between them. The CDR3 loop reads CASSLGRNEQFF. The DNA of the CDR3 is TGTGCCAGCAGCTTAGGTAGGAATGAGCAGTTCTTC.

This clonotype was seen repeatedly, ten times or more. The chain uses TRBV6-4 and TRBJ2-3; D may be TRBD1 or TRBD2 (5 bases each). CDR1 is MRHNA and CDR2 is SNTAGT in the germline V gene. V gave up 0 bases and J gave up 1 base, with 11 bases separating them. The CDR3 totals 16 residues. CDR3 sequence reads: CASSDSRGGGTDTQYF. CDR3 nucleotides: TGTGCCAGCAGTGACTCGAGGGGTGGAGGCACAGATACGCAGTATTTT.